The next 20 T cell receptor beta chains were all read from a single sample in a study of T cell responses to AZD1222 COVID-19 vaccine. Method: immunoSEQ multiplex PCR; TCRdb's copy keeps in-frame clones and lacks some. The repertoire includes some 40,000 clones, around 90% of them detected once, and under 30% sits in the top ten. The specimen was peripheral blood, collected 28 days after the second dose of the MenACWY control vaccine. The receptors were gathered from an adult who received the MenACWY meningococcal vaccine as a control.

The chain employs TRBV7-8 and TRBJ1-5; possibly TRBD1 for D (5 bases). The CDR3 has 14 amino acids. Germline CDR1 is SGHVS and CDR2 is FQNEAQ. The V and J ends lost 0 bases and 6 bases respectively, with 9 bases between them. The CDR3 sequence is CASSLAAGGQPQHF. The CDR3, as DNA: TGTGCCAGCAGCTTAGCGGCCGGGGGTCAGCCCCAGCATTTT.

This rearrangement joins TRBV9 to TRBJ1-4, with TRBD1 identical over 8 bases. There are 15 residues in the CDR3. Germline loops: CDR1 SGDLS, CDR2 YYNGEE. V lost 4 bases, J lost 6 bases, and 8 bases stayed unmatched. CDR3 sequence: CASSLGQGHYEKLFF. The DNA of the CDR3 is TGTGCCAGCAGCCTAGGACAGGGCCACTATGAAAAACTGTTTTTT. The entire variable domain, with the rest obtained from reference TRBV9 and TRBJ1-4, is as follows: DSGVTQTPKHLITATGQRVTLRCSPRSGDLSVYWYQQSLDQGLQFLIQYYNGEERAKGNILERFSAQQFPDLHSELNLSSLELGDSALYFCASSLGQGHYEKLFFGSGTQLSVL.

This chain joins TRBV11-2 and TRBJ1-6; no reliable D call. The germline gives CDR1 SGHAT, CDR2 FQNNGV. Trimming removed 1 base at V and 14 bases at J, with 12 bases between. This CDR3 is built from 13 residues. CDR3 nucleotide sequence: TGTGCCAGCAGCTTAGGAGGGTTTGGGACCCTCCACTTT. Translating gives CASSLGGFGTLHF.

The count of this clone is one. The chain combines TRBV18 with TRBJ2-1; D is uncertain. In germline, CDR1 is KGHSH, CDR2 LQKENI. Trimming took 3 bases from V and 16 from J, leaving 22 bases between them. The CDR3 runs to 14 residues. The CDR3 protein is CASSPDLYRKRNFF. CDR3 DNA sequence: TGTGCCAGCTCACCCGATTTGTACCGAAAAAGGAACTTCTTC. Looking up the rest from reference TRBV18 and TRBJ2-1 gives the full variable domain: NAGVMQNPRHLVRRRGQEARLRCSPMKGHSHVYWYRQLPEEGLKFMVYLQKENIIDESGMPKERFSAEFPKEGPSILRIQQVVRGDSAAYFCASSPDLYRKRNFFGPGTRLTVL.

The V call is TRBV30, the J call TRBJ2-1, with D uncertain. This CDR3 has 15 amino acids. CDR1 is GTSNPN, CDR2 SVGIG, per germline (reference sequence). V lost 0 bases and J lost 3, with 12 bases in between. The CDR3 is CAWSVGLELYNEQFF. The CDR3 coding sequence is TGTGCCTGGAGTGTAGGTCTGGAACTCTACAATGAGCAGTTCTTC.

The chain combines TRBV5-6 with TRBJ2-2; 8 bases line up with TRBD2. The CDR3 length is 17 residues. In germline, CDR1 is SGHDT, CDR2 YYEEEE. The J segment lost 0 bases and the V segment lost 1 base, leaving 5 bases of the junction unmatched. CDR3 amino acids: CASSLRTSGANTGELFF. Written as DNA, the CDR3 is TGTGCCAGCAGCTTGAGAACTAGCGGCGCGAACACCGGGGAGCTGTTTTTT.

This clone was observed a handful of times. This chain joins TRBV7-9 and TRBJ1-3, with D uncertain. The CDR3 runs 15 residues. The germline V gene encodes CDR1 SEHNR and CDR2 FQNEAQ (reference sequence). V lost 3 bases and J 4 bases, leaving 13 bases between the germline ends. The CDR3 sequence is CASSLVPPEGNTIYF. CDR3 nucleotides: TGTGCCAGCAGCTTGGTGCCTCCGGAAGGAAACACCATATATTTT.

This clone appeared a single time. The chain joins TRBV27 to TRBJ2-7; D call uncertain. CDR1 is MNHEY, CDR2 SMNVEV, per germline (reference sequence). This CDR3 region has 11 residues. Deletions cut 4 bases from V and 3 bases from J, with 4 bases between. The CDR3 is CASSSLYEQYF. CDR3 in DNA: TGTGCCAGCAGTTCCCTCTACGAGCAGTACTTC.

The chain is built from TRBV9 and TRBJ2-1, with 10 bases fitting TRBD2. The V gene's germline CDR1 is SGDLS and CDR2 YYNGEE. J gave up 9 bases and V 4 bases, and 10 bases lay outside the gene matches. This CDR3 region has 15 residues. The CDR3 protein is CASSSKREGLGEQFF. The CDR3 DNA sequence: TGTGCCAGCAGCTCTAAGCGGGAGGGCCTTGGTGAGCAGTTCTTC.

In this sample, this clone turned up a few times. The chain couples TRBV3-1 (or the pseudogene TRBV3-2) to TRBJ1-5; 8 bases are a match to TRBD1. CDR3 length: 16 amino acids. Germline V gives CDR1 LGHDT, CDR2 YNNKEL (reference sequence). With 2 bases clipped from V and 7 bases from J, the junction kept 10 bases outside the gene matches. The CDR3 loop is CASSQRGGTGGQPQHF. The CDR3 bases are TGTGCCAGCAGCCAACGGGGGGGGACAGGTGGCCAGCCCCAGCATTTT.

This chain's CDR3 is CASSRGTGAGANVLTF. In DNA form, the CDR3 reads TGTGCCAGCAGCCGCGGAACAGGGGCTGGGGCCAACGTCCTGACTTTC. The chain joins TRBV7-3 to TRBJ2-6; TRBD1 aligns across 7 bases. The CDR3 has 16 amino acids. Per the germline V gene, CDR1 is SGHTA and CDR2 is FQGTGA. Losses at the gene ends were 5 bases for V and 2 bases for J; bases not matched to a gene: 6. Full variable domain (remainder filled in from reference TRBV7-3 and TRBJ2-6): GAGVSQTPSNKVTEKGKYVELRCDPISGHTALYWYRQSLGQGPEFLIYFQGTGAADDSGLPNDRFFAVRPEGSVSTLKIQRTERGDSAVYLCASSRGTGAGANVLTFGAGSRLTVL.

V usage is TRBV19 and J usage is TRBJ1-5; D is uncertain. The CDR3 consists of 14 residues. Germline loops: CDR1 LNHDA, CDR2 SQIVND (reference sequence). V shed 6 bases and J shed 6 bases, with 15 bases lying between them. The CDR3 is CASSPTRGGQPQHF. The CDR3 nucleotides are TGTGCCAGTAGCCCCACCCGGGGAGGTCAGCCCCAGCATTTT.

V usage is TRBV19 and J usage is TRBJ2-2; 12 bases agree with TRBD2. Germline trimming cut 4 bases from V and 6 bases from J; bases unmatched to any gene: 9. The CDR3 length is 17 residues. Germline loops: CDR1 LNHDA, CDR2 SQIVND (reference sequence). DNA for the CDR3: TGTGCCAGTAGTAAAAACCGACTAGCGGGAGATCCCGGGGAGCTGTTTTTT. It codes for CASSKNRLAGDPGELFF.

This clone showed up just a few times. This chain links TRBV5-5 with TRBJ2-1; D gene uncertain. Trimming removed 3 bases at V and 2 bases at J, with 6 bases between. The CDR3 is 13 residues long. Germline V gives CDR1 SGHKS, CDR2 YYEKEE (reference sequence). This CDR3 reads CASSSLTYNEQFF. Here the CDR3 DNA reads TGTGCCAGCAGCTCTTTAACCTACAATGAGCAGTTCTTC. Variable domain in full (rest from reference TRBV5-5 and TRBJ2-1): DAGVTQSPTHLIKTRGQQVTLRCSPISGHKSVSWYQQVLGQGPQFIFQYYEKEERGRGNFPDRFSARQFPNYSSELNVNALLLGDSALYLCASSSLTYNEQFFGPGTRLTVL.

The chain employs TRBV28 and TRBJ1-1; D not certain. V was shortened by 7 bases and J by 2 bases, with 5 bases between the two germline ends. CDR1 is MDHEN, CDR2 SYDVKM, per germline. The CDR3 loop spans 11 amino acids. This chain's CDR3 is CASKDNTEAFF. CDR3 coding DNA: TGTGCCAGCAAGGACAACACTGAAGCTTTCTTT. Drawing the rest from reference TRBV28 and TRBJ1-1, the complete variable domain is DVKVTQSSRYLVKRTGEKVFLECVQDMDHENMFWYRQDPGLGLRLIYFSYDVKMKEKGDIPEGYSVSREKKERFSLILESASTNQTSMYLCASKDNTEAFFGQGTRLTVV.

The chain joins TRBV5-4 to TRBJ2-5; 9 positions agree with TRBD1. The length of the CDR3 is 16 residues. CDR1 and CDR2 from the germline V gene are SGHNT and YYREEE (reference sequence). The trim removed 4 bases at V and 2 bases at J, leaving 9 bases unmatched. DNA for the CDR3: TGTGCCAGCAGCACGGGACAGGGTTTTAATCAAGAGACCCAGTACTTC. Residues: CASSTGQGFNQETQYF.

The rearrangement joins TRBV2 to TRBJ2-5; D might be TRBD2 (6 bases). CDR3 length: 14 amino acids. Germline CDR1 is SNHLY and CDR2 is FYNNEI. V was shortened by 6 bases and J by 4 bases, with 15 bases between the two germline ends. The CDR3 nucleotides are TGTGCCAGCAGGGCACGCGTGGGGGGAGAGACCCAGTACTTC. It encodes CASRARVGGETQYF.

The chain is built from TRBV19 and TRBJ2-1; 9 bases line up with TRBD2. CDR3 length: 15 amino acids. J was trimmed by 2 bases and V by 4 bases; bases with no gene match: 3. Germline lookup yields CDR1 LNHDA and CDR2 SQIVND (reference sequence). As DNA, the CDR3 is TGTGCCAGTAGTAGCTCTAGCGGGACCTACAATGAGCAGTTCTTC. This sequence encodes CASSSSSGTYNEQFF.

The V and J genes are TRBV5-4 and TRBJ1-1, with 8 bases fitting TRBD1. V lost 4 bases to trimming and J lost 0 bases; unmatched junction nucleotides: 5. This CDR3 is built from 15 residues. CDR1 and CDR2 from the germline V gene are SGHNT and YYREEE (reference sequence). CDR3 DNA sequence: TGTGCCAGCAGCCCGCGGACAGGGCTGAACACTGAAGCTTTCTTT. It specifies CASSPRTGLNTEAFF.

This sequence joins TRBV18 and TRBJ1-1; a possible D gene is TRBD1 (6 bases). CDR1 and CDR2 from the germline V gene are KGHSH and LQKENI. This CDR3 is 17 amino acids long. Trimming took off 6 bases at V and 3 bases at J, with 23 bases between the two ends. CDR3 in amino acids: CASSYVPLGHWDTEAFF. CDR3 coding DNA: TGTGCCAGCTCGTACGTACCCTTGGGACATTGGGACACTGAAGCTTTCTTT. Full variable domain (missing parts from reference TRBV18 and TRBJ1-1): NAGVMQNPRHLVRRRGQEARLRCSPMKGHSHVYWYRQLPEEGLKFMVYLQKENIIDESGMPKERFSAEFPKEGPSILRIQQVVRGDSAAYFCASSYVPLGHWDTEAFFGQGTRLTVV.